Shown below are 16 T cell receptor beta chains from a single sample sequenced in a study of blood T cells in healthy people across ages. Sample-barcoded 5' priming and a J-beta primer mix drove a second PCR of about 6 to 12 cycles. Using its own MiXCR run on the 5' RACE reads, TCRdb lists one record per CDR3 protein. Of around 2 million distinct CDR3 sequences in the sample, about two fifths were seen once. Material: blood. The receptors originated from a human donor in good health.

The V and J genes are TRBV20-1 and TRBJ2-1; 15 bases line up with TRBD2. Germline V CDR1 and CDR2: DFQATT, SNEGSKA (reference sequence). Trimming took 6 bases from V and 9 from J; bases not matched to a gene: 9. This CDR3 is built from 15 residues. CDR3 region: CSAFRTSGGAFEQFF. DNA for the CDR3: TGCAGTGCCTTCCGGACTAGCGGGGGGGCCTTTGAGCAGTTCTTC.

The table lists this clonotype with many counts. The V gene is TRBV7-9, the J gene TRBJ2-3; 7 bases fit TRBD1. Germline V gene lookup returns CDR1 SEHNR and CDR2 FQNEAQ (reference sequence). CDR3 size: 13 residues. The ends lost 4 bases at V and 5 bases at J; junction bases unmatched: 3. The CDR3 nucleotides read TGTGCCAGCAGCTGGACAGGTCTAGATACGCAGTATTTT. Its translation: CASSWTGLDTQYF.

The chain employs TRBV4-2 and TRBJ2-5; a weak D match, TRBD2 (6 bases). CDR3 length: 16 residues. Germline V gene sequence: CDR1 LGHNA, CDR2 YNFKEQ. Trimming stripped 4 bases from V and 0 bases from J, with 15 bases between. The CDR3 is CASSPRPAGHQETQYF. CDR3 in DNA: TGTGCCAGCAGCCCGAGACCAGCGGGCCACCAAGAGACCCAGTACTTC.

The CDR3 nucleotides read TGCGCCAGCAGCTTCCAAGCGAGGCTGACAGATACGCAGTATTTT. Translation gives CASSFQARLTDTQYF. V usage is TRBV5-1 and J usage is TRBJ2-3; D remains unclear. The CDR3 consists of 15 residues. CDR1 is SGHRS and CDR2 is YFSETQ in the germline V gene. Deletions cut 2 bases from V and 3 bases from J, with 13 bases between.

This clonotype was detected ten times or more. Compared with germline, one end of the junction differs, possibly owing to a read error. The rearrangement uses TRBV7-7 and TRBJ2-5; TRBD2 might be the D (6 bases). Matching the DNA end better, TRBJ2-7 makes the J call doubtful. Germline assignment: CDR1 SSHAT and CDR2 FNYEAQ (reference sequence). The CDR3 spans 14 residues. The CDR3: CASSPRSQGGEQYF. CDR3 bases: TGTGCTAGCAGCCCCCGCTCCCAGGGAGGCGAGCAGTACTTC.

There are many counts of this clonotype. The chain joins TRBV6-5 to TRBJ2-5; D may be TRBD2 (5 bases). The length of the CDR3 is 11 residues. V was shortened by 10 bases and J by 0 bases, with 6 bases between the two germline ends. The germline V gene has CDR1 MNHEY and CDR2 SVGAGI. CDR3 coding DNA: TGTGCCACCGGGAACCAAGAGACCCAGTACTTC. Its translation is CATGNQETQYF.

This clonotype occurred a few times. The chain couples TRBV12-5 to TRBJ2-2, with D perhaps given as TRBD1 or TRBD2 (5 bases each). Germline CDR1 is LGHNT and CDR2 is FRNRAP. V was pared by 8 bases and J by 2 bases, with 24 bases between. This CDR3 contains 18 residues. CDR3 DNA sequence: TGTGCTAGTCAAGCAAACCCCGGGACGCCCCTAAACACCGGGGAGCTGTTTTTT. Protein sequence: CASQANPGTPLNTGELFF. The complete variable domain, with remaining parts taken from reference TRBV12-5 and TRBJ2-2, reads DARVTQTPRHKVTEMGQEVTMRCQPILGHNTVFWYRQTMMQGLELLAYFRNRAPLDDSGMPKDRFSAEMPDATLATLKIQPSEPRDSAVYFCASQANPGTPLNTGELFFGEGSRLTVL.

V gene TRBV7-9 combines with J gene TRBJ2-5; D is unclear. V was clipped by 3 bases and J by 0 bases, with 11 bases between them. CDR3 length equals 15 residues. From germline, CDR1 is SEHNR and CDR2 FQNEAQ (reference sequence). CDR3 amino acids: CASSFVPADQETQYF. Written as DNA, the CDR3 is TGTGCCAGCAGCTTTGTCCCGGCAGACCAAGAGACCCAGTACTTC. Together with reference TRBV7-9 and TRBJ2-5, the CDR3 gives the full variable domain: DTGVSQNPRHKITKRGQNVTFRCDPISEHNRLYWYRQTLGQGPEFLTYFQNEAQLEKSRLLSDRFSAERPKGSFSTLEIQRTEQGDSAMYLCASSFVPADQETQYFGPGTRLLVL.

This clonotype was counted between two and nine times. One end of the junction fails to match germline, which may point to a read error. The chain is built from TRBV7-9 and TRBJ2-7; a weak D match, TRBD1 (6 bases). Germline V CDR1 and CDR2: SEHNR, FQNEAQ (reference sequence). The CDR3 extends over 15 amino acids. CDR3 in DNA: TGTGCCGGCAGCACTTCGACAGGTCCCTCCTACGAGCAGTACTTC. Protein sequence: CAGSTSTGPSYEQYF.

This clonotype was counted only a few times. The chain recombines TRBV29-1 with TRBJ2-5; a weak D match, TRBD2 (5 bases). Germline loops: CDR1 SQVTM, CDR2 ANQGSEA. The CDR3 is 10 amino acids. V lost 7 bases to trimming and J lost 3 bases, with 6 bases between them. CDR3 loop: CSGGEETQYF. In DNA form, the CDR3 reads TGCAGCGGGGGAGAAGAGACCCAGTACTTC.

This clonotype was found many times. The V and J genes are TRBV7-2 and TRBJ2-1; weak D call: TRBD2 (6 bases). Trimming took 1 base from V and 5 from J, leaving 9 bases between them. The CDR3 sequence is 14 residues long. Germline V gene lookup returns CDR1 SGHTA and CDR2 FQGNSA. CDR3 nucleotides: TGTGCCAGCAGCTTAGGGCTAGCGAACAATGAGCAGTTCTTC. This gives the protein CASSLGLANNEQFF.

Worth noting for this clonotype: A junction end diverges from the germline sequence, so it may reflect a read error. The chain has TRBV20-1 and TRBJ2-5; perhaps TRBD2 as D (5 bases). The end of the DNA aligns better with TRBJ2-7, so the J call may be wrong. CDR1 and CDR2 (germline): DFQATT, SNEGSKA (reference sequence). This CDR3 region has 12 residues. CDR3 protein: CSTRDRGCEQYF. As DNA, the CDR3 is TGCAGTACTAGAGATCGGGGTTGCGAGCAGTACTTC.

The V gene is TRBV12-3 or TRBV12-4, the J gene TRBJ1-1, with TRBD1 matching over 7 bases. The V gene end was trimmed by 3 bases and the J gene end by 6 bases; junction bases not matched to a gene: 7. CDR3 size: 14 residues. The CDR3 loop reads CASSLGRRGPEAFF. CDR3 DNA sequence: TGTGCCAGCAGTTTGGGAAGAAGGGGGCCTGAAGCTTTCTTT.

The chain uses TRBV9 and TRBJ2-7, with D unresolved. TRBJ2-5 matches the DNA end more closely, so the J call is doubtful. The germline V gene encodes CDR1 SGDLS and CDR2 YYNGEE. The CDR3 is 16 residues long. The CDR3 region has the DNA TGTGCCAGCAGTGGATTCGGCGCGTTTTTTCAGGAGACCCAGTACTTC. This encodes CASSGFGAFFQETQYF.

The J gene is TRBJ1-1, the V gene TRBV7-2; the match to TRBD1 covers 11 bases. CDR3 length: 15 residues. The V and J ends lost 3 bases and 4 bases, in that order; junction bases with no gene match: 4. Germline V gene data show CDR1 as SGHTA and CDR2 as FQGNSA. CDR3: CASSFTGTGGTEAFF. Written as DNA, the CDR3 is TGTGCCAGCAGCTTTACCGGGACAGGGGGCACTGAAGCTTTCTTT.

The V gene is TRBV12-3 or TRBV12-4, the J gene TRBJ1-1; tentatively, D is TRBD1 (5 bases). The CDR3 is 14 residues long. V shed 6 bases and J shed 4 bases, with 15 bases lying between them. The CDR3 loop is CASRSDTYGTEAFF. The CDR3 DNA follows: TGTGCCAGCAGATCGGACACCTATGGCACTGAAGCTTTCTTT.